This TCR beta chain originates from a study of blood T cell repertoires in COVID-19. At the level of the study: COVID-19 samples from acute and convalescent phases originated in the United States, Italy and Spain. The cDNA or gDNA used as material had been derived from T cells, B-cell-depleted T cells, or PBMCs.

In the study's own analysis: Nucleated cell number was recorded as an estimate derived from reference gene primer amplification. Libraries were prepared by immunoSEQ multiplex PCR; TCRdb keeps only in-frame clonotypes and omits some of them. V and J calls and clone size are given by that table; D and trimming were obtained from the DNA. The data show a few hundred thousand clones, with approximately 77% seen just once and around 3.2% held by the top ten. The V and J ends lost 0 bases and 6 bases respectively, with 6 bases between them. This CDR3 has 13 residues. Germline lookup yields CDR1 LGHNA and CDR2 YSLEER.

This sequence joins TRBV4-3 and TRBJ2-1; perhaps TRBD1 as D (6 bases). The TCR was taken from a woman between 18 and 30 years old with acute or convalescent COVID-19. Sequenced material: peripheral blood. The CDR3 here is CASSQEGANEQFF. The CDR3 DNA reads as TGCGCCAGCAGCCAAGAGGGGGCCAATGAGCAGTTCTTC.